These 26 T cell receptor beta chains share one sample of origin, sequenced in a study of type 1 regulatory T cells. In TCRdb, the reads were re-called with MiXCR into one record per CDR3 protein. The sample comprises some 90,000 distinct CDR3 sequences, around a third of which are singletons, and roughly 2.2% rests with the top ten. Sequencing was done on a sample of CD4+ T cells, either the whole sample or a sorted fraction (not recorded which). Every receptor here comes from a human donor in good health.

This clonotype was recorded a few times. The chain uses TRBV7-2 and TRBJ2-5, with D perhaps being TRBD1 or TRBD2 (6 bases each). CDR1 is SGHTA, CDR2 FQGNSA, per germline. With 5 bases removed from V and 4 bases from J, the gap between germline ends came to 17 bases. CDR3 length: 15 residues. The CDR3 DNA sequence: TGTGCCAGCAGCGAAACGAGGGGGGTTGGAGAGACCCAGTACTTC. Translating it yields CASSETRGVGETQYF.

This clonotype appeared a few times. The V and J genes are TRBV3-1 and TRBJ2-7; a possible D gene is TRBD1 (7 bases). Per the germline V gene, CDR1 is LGHDT and CDR2 is YNNKEL (reference sequence). CDR3 length: 17 amino acids. Trimming cost V 0 bases and J 1 base, with 16 bases left between them. The CDR3 DNA follows: TGTGCCAGCAGCCAAGATCTGAGGAGGGGGCTTTCCTACGAGCAGTACTTC. Amino acid sequence: CASSQDLRRGLSYEQYF.

This clonotype showed up just a few times. The gene calls are TRBV28 and TRBJ1-1, with D perhaps matching TRBD1 (5 bases). This CDR3 comprises 14 residues. In germline, CDR1 is MDHEN, CDR2 SYDVKM. V lost 5 bases to trimming and J lost 5 bases, with 15 bases between them. CDR3 sequence: CASSAGRGQTEAFF. CDR3 coding DNA: TGTGCCAGCAGTGCGGGACGTGGGCAGACTGAAGCTTTCTTT.

This clonotype came up a few times. This chain connects TRBV20-1 to TRBJ2-7, with 7 bases identical to TRBD2. This CDR3 has 10 amino acids. V shed 7 bases, J shed 5 bases, and the junction held 2 bases outside the gene matches. Per the germline V gene, CDR1 is DFQATT and CDR2 is SNEGSKA (reference sequence). The CDR3 sequence: CSVRGDEQYF. The CDR3 region has the DNA TGCAGTGTCCGGGGGGACGAGCAGTACTTC.

The chain couples TRBV7-2 to TRBJ2-1, with 11 bases aligning to TRBD2. The germline V gene has CDR1 SGHTA and CDR2 FQGNSA. The CDR3 totals 16 residues. V lost 3 bases to trimming and J lost 7 bases; unmatched junction nucleotides: 8. The CDR3 region is CASSFLAGGPGNEQFF. The CDR3 DNA reads as TGTGCCAGCAGCTTCCTAGCGGGAGGTCCCGGGAATGAGCAGTTCTTC.

J is TRBJ2-7 and V is TRBV5-4, with D perhaps matching TRBD2 (6 bases). V was trimmed by 4 bases and J by 0 bases, leaving 11 bases between them. This CDR3 spans 14 amino acids. The germline gives CDR1 SGHNT, CDR2 YYREEE (reference sequence). The CDR3, as DNA: TGTGCCAGCAGCGAGCGGGCCAGCTCCTACGAGCAGTACTTC. As protein: CASSERASSYEQYF.

This clonotype occurred a few times. This chain links TRBV5-4 with TRBJ2-2, with D hard to call. The CDR3 is 15 residues long. Germline CDR1 is SGHNT and CDR2 is YYREEE (reference sequence). The V end was cut by 0 bases, the J end by 1 base, with 7 bases between. CDR3 in amino acids: CASSLDTRNTGELFF. DNA for the CDR3: TGTGCCAGCAGCTTGGACACCCGGAACACCGGGGAGCTGTTTTTT.

This clonotype has just one count. The V call is TRBV7-2, the J call TRBJ2-3; D gene uncertain. Per the germline V gene, CDR1 is SGHTA and CDR2 is FQGNSA. This CDR3 is built from 13 residues. Deletions cut 5 bases from V and 5 bases from J, with 11 bases between. The DNA of the CDR3 is TGTGCCAGCAGCCCCAGGTCCGGAGATACGCAGTATTTT. It specifies CASSPRSGDTQYF.

This clonotype was detected only a few times. The chain carries TRBV7-8 and TRBJ2-2, with TRBD2 identical over 9 bases. The V gene's germline CDR1 is SGHVS and CDR2 FQNEAQ. Trimming took 2 bases from V and 7 from J; bases not matched to a gene: 2. The CDR3 runs 14 residues. This CDR3 is CASSLMTSGGELFF. CDR3 sequence (DNA): TGTGCCAGCAGCTTAATGACTAGCGGCGGGGAGCTGTTTTTT.

V is TRBV3-1 and J is TRBJ2-3; 11 bases align to TRBD2. This CDR3 region has 14 residues. J was trimmed by 8 bases and V by 5 bases; bases with no gene match: 6. Germline assignment: CDR1 LGHDT and CDR2 YNNKEL (reference sequence). CDR3 loop: CASSRLAGSGTQYF. DNA of the CDR3: TGTGCCAGCAGCAGACTAGCGGGATCTGGTACGCAGTATTTT.

The V and J genes are TRBV20-1 and TRBJ2-7; D unclear. Germline CDR1 DFQATT, CDR2 SNEGSKA (reference sequence). The germline V and J ends were trimmed by 3 bases and 4 bases, with 13 bases remaining between them. CDR3 length: 13 amino acids. The CDR3 nucleotides are TGCAGTGCTAGTGCAGGATTCACTTACGAGCAGTACTTC. It codes for CSASAGFTYEQYF.

This clonotype was observed a few times. J is TRBJ2-5 and V is TRBV5-1, with 7 positions matching TRBD1. V gave up 3 bases and J gave up 3 bases; unmatched junction bases: 8. Germline V gene data show CDR1 as SGHRS and CDR2 as YFSETQ. The CDR3 is 15 amino acids. In DNA form, the CDR3 reads TGCGCCAGCAGCTGGACCACCGGGACAGAAGAGACCCAGTACTTC. It specifies CASSWTTGTEETQYF.

This rearrangement joins TRBV7-9 to TRBJ2-2; TRBD1 matches at 9 bases. CDR3 length: 16 amino acids. With V trimmed by 5 bases and J by 5 bases, 9 bases remained unmatched. Germline V gene sequence: CDR1 SEHNR, CDR2 FQNEAQ (reference sequence). In nucleotides, the CDR3 is TGTGCCAGCAGCAAAGGACAGGGGACTTCTACCGGGGAGCTGTTTTTT. Amino acids: CASSKGQGTSTGELFF.

The chain has TRBV18 and TRBJ2-1; no reliable D call. Germline V lookup: CDR1 KGHSH, CDR2 LQKENI. V lost 1 base, J lost 0 bases, and 7 bases lay in between. The CDR3 sequence is 15 residues long. The CDR3 nucleotides read TGTGCCAGCTCACCACTCAGCAGCTCCTACAATGAGCAGTTCTTC. Translation gives CASSPLSSSYNEQFF.

There are a few counts of this clonotype. The J gene is TRBJ2-7, the V gene TRBV5-1; tentatively, D is TRBD2 (6 bases). The CDR3 is 15 residues long. From germline, CDR1 is SGHRS and CDR2 YFSETQ. V was cut by 0 bases and J by 3 bases, with 13 bases left in between. The CDR3 region is CASSLAHRELYEQYF. The DNA of the CDR3 is TGCGCCAGCAGCTTGGCCCACCGGGAGCTCTACGAGCAGTACTTC.

This rearrangement joins TRBV5-1 to TRBJ2-2, with a tentative D call TRBD2 (5 bases). V gave up 4 bases and J gave up 7 bases, with 11 bases separating them. Germline V CDR1 and CDR2: SGHRS, YFSETQ. The CDR3 is 13 residues long. The DNA of the CDR3 is TGCGCCAGCAGCCAACTGAGCGGCGGGGAGCTGTTTTTT. As protein: CASSQLSGGELFF.

This clonotype was observed a few times. V usage is TRBV4-3 and J usage is TRBJ2-7, with 11 bases lining up with TRBD2. Germline loops: CDR1 LGHNA, CDR2 YSLEER. The CDR3 totals 15 residues. Trimming took 1 base from V and 4 from J; bases not matched to a gene: 3. The CDR3 sequence is CASSQGSGRGYEQYF. CDR3 nucleotides: TGCGCCAGCAGCCAAGGTAGCGGGAGGGGGTACGAGCAGTACTTC.

J is TRBJ1-4 and V is TRBV7-2, with 12 bases lining up with TRBD1. Trimming took 4 bases from V and 8 from J; bases not matched to a gene: 2. The CDR3 is 14 amino acids. The V gene's germline CDR1 is SGHTA and CDR2 FQGNSA. The CDR3 spells CASSWGQGAEKLFF. Here the CDR3 DNA reads TGTGCCAGCAGCTGGGGACAGGGGGCAGAAAAACTGTTTTTT.

This clonotype was counted between two and nine times. The junction shows a germline mismatch at one end, possibly a read error. The genes are TRBV5-1 and TRBJ2-1; TRBD2 matches at 7 bases. The CDR3 sequence is 15 residues long. The germline gives CDR1 SGHRS, CDR2 YFSETQ. The CDR3 loop reads CASSLASGNYNEQFF. The CDR3, as DNA: TGCGCCAGCAGCTTGGCCAGCGGGAACTACAATGAGCAGTTTTTC.

This clonotype has only a few counts. Compared with germline, one end of the junction differs, possibly owing to a read error. The chain carries TRBV30 and TRBJ2-7; no reliable D call. The CDR3 is 13 amino acids. The germline V gene encodes CDR1 GTSNPN and CDR2 SVGIG (reference sequence). CDR3 region: CAWSVQPPTKVDF. The CDR3 bases are TGTGCCTGGAGTGTACAACCCCCCACTAAGGTGGACTTC. Using reference TRBV30 and TRBJ2-7 for the parts outside the CDR3, the full variable domain is SQTIHQWPATLVQPVGSPLSLECTVEGTSNPNLYWYRQAAGRGLQLLFYSVGIGQISSEVPQNLSASRPQDRQFILSSKKLLLSDSGFYLCAWSVQPPTKVDFGPGTRLTVT.

The genes are TRBV7-3 and TRBJ2-1; maybe TRBD1 (6 bases). The V gene lost 1 base and the J gene lost 8 bases, with 18 bases spanning the gap. Germline assignment: CDR1 SGHTA and CDR2 FQGTGA. This CDR3 has 16 residues. Written as DNA, the CDR3 is TGTGCCAGCAGCTTAATCGCTCGGGACAACGGGGATGAGCAGTTCTTC. It encodes CASSLIARDNGDEQFF.

This chain uses TRBV20-1 with TRBJ1-3, with unresolved D. This CDR3 contains 14 residues. V dropped 2 bases and J dropped 1 base, with 9 bases sitting between them. Germline-derived CDR1 and CDR2 are DFQATT and SNEGSKA (reference sequence). The CDR3 nucleotides read TGCAGTGCTAGAAGGCTGGGTTCTGGAAACACCATATATTTT. Its protein product is CSARRLGSGNTIYF.

The rearrangement uses TRBV20-1 and TRBJ2-1; 10 nucleotides agree with TRBD2. Losses at the gene ends were 6 bases for V and 6 bases for J; bases not matched to a gene: 8. Per the germline V gene, CDR1 is DFQATT and CDR2 is SNEGSKA (reference sequence). The CDR3 is 14 residues long. CDR3 bases: TGCAGTGCCCCAGCGGGAGGGCCCTCCAATGAGCAGTTCTTC. The encoded protein is CSAPAGGPSNEQFF.

The chain is built from TRBV5-1 and TRBJ2-1; D not resolved. Germline CDR1 and CDR2: SGHRS and YFSETQ. The V and J ends lost 5 bases and 3 bases respectively, with 9 bases between them. The CDR3 contains 13 residues. Written as DNA, the CDR3 is TGCGCCAGCAGATCCCAGGACTACAATGAGCAGTTCTTC. Its protein is CASRSQDYNEQFF.

The chain is built from TRBV7-3 and TRBJ2-2; no reliable D call. The CDR3 is 13 residues long. The V gene's germline CDR1 is SGHTA and CDR2 FQGTGA. Trimming removed 2 bases from V and 3 bases from J, with 4 bases in between. The CDR3 loop is CASSLGHTGELFF. DNA for the CDR3: TGTGCCAGCAGCTTAGGTCACACCGGGGAGCTGTTTTTT.

This sequence joins TRBV29-1 and TRBJ2-1; D is unresolved. Germline V lookup: CDR1 SQVTM, CDR2 ANQGSEA. The CDR3 sequence is 13 residues long. V lost 4 bases to trimming and J lost 5 bases, with 12 bases between them. The chain's CDR3 is CSVVPASNNEQFF. The CDR3 coding sequence is TGCAGCGTTGTTCCGGCGAGCAACAATGAGCAGTTCTTC.